Sequencing of this TCR beta chain was carried out in a study of blood T cell repertoires in COVID-19. Study summary: Spain, Italy and the United States supplied samples that represented acute and convalescent COVID-19.

Measured with immunoSEQ multiplex PCR; TCRdb has only the in-frame clones, and not every one. Here the sample spans about 36,000 clones, nearly 90% being singletons. CDR3 length equals 14 residues. Germline CDR1 is SQVTM and CDR2 is ANQGSEA. The V and J ends lost 7 bases and 7 bases, in that order; junction bases with no gene match: 10. Material for sequencing was peripheral blood. The chain carries TRBV29-1 and TRBJ1-2; 12 nucleotides match TRBD1. The receptor was derived from a human donor in a cohort sampled during active COVID-19. The CDR3 sequence is CSAEPGQGASGYTF. The CDR3 DNA is TGCAGCGCTGAGCCGGGACAGGGGGCCTCTGGCTACACCTTC.